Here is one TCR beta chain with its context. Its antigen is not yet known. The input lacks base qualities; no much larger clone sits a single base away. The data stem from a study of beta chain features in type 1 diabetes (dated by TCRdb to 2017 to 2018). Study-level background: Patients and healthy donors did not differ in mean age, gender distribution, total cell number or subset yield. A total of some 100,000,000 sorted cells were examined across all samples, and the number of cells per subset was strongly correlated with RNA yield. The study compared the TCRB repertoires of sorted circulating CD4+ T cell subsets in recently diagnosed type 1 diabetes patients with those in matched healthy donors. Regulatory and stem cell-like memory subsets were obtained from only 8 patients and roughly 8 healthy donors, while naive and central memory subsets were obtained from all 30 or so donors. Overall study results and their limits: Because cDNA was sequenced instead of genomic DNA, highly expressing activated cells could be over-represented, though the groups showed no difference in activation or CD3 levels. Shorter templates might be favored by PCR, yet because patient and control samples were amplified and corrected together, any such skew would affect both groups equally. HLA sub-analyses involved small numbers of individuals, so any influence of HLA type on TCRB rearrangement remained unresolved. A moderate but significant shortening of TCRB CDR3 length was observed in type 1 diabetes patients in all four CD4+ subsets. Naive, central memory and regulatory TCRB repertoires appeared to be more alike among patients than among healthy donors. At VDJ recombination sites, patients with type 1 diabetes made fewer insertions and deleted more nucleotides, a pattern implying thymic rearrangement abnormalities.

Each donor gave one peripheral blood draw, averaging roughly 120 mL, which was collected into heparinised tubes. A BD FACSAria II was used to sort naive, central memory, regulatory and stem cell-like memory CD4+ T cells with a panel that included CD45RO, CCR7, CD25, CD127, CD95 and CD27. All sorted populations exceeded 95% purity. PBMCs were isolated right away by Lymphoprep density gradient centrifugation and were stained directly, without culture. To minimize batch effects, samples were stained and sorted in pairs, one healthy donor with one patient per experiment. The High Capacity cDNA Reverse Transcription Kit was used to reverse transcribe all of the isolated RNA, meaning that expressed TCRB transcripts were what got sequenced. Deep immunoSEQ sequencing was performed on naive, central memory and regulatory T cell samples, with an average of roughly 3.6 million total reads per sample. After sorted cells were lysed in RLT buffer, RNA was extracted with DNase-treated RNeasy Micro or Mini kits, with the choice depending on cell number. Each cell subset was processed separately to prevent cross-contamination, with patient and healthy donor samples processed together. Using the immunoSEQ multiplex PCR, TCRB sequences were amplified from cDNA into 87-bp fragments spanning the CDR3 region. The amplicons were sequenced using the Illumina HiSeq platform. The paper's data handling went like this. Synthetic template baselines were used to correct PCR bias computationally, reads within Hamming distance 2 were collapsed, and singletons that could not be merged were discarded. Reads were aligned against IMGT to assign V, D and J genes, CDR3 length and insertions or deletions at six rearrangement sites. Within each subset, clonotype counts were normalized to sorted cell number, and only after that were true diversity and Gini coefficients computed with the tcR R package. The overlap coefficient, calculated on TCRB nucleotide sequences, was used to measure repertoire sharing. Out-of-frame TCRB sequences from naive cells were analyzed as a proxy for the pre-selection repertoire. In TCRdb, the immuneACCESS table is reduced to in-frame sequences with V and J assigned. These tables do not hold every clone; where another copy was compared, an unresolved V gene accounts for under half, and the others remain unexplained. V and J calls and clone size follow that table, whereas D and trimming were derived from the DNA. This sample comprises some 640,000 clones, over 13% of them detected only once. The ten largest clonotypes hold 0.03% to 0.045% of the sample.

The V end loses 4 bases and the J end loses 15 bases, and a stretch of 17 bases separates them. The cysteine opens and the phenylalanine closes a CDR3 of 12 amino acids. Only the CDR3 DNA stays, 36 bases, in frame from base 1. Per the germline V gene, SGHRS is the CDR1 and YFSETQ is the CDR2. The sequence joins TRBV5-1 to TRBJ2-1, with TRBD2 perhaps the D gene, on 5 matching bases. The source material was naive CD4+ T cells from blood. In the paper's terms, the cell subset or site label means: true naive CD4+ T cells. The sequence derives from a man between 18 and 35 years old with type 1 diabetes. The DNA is TGCGCCAGCAGCCCGGGCGAGTTAGGAGGGTTCTTC. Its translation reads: CASSPGELGGFF.